The rows below give T cell receptor beta chains drawn from one sample of a study of OX40 agonist ivuxolimab in advanced cancers. Generated by immunoSEQ multiplex PCR, the TCRdb table keeps only in-frame clones and is missing some. The table includes tens of thousands of clones, about 80% detected once. This specimen consisted of CD4+ or CD8+ T cells sorted from blood, obtained in a trial of the OX40 agonist ivuxolimab. Receptor source: an adult with an advanced solid tumor such as melanoma, head and neck, liver or kidney cancer. Each CDR3 is given without its conserved first and last residue. Clone sizes are given selectively: once, few, many, or a class where the clone is expanded.

len | j_gene | v_gene | abundance | CDR3aa
11 | TRBJ2-3 | TRBV29-1 | once | SSGGLRTDTQY
12 | TRBJ1-5 | TRBV5-1 | - | ASSDGGVGQPQH
12 | TRBJ2-7 | TRBV6-5 | - | ASSFPGKPYEQY
12 | TRBJ1-1 | TRBV10-3 | - | AISDSGGGTEAF
11 | TRBJ2-7 | TRBV7-2 | - | ASSLIGTHEQY
11 | TRBJ1-2 | TRBV18 | - | ASSPPGKQGYT
12 | TRBJ1-5 | TRBV19 | few | ASSTGKVDQPQH
13 | TRBJ2-2 | TRBV6-1 | - | ASVGGARDTGELF
15 | TRBJ1-3 | TRBV9 | once | ASSVRPGTGAGNTIY
13 | TRBJ2-3 | TRBV5-1 | - | ASSPDRYGTDTQY
12 | TRBJ1-4 | TRBV5-8 | - | ASSPGDGYEKLF
14 | TRBJ2-3 | TRBV19 | few | ASSLGLAGGTDTQY
14 | TRBJ2-1 | TRBV5-1 | - | ASSHTGGANFNEQF
13 | TRBJ1-2 | TRBV5-6 | - | ASSLFGQGYFGYT
13 | TRBJ2-7 | TRBV6-5 | few | ASSYSRQGIHEQY
12 | TRBJ1-6 | TRBV19 | few | ASSEVAPNSPLH
11 | TRBJ2-5 | TRBV14 | - | ASSQDFGPPRY